The 26 T cell receptor beta chains in this list originate from one sample, sequenced in a study of blood T cell repertoires in COVID-19. Method: immunoSEQ multiplex PCR; TCRdb's copy keeps in-frame clones and lacks some. The table has 250,000 or so clones, 84% seen once. The sample was peripheral blood. These TCRs come from a man aged 45-60 years with acute or convalescent COVID-19.

This clone was picked up a small number of times. The chain couples TRBV27 to TRBJ2-1; 16 nucleotides match TRBD2. The CDR3 spans 17 residues. CDR1 and CDR2 (germline): MNHEY, SMNVEV (reference sequence). Trimming cost V 3 bases and J 4 bases; bases outside gene matches: 3. CDR3 loop: CASSLGLAGGDYNEQFF. The DNA of the CDR3 is TGTGCCAGCAGTTTGGGACTAGCGGGAGGGGATTACAATGAGCAGTTCTTC.

This clone has just a few counts. V and J are TRBV27 and TRBJ1-1; D unresolved. V dropped 6 bases and J dropped 5 bases, with 13 bases sitting between them. Germline assignment: CDR1 MNHEY and CDR2 SMNVEV (reference sequence). The CDR3 is made up of 13 amino acids. In nucleotides, the CDR3 is TGTGCCAGCAGCGGCCCGGGGATGACTGAAGCTTTCTTT. This encodes CASSGPGMTEAFF.

The genes are TRBV7-2 and TRBJ2-1; D remains unclear. The CDR3 has 11 amino acids. CDR1 is SGHTA and CDR2 is FQGNSA in the germline V gene. Trimming took 5 bases from V and 10 from J, leaving 9 bases between them. CDR3 DNA sequence: TGTGCCAGCAGCCCCCTACGCGAGCAGTTCTTC. Translating it yields CASSPLREQFF.

The chain joins TRBV28 to TRBJ1-3; a weak D match, TRBD1 (6 bases). The CDR3 spans 14 residues. Deletions cut 4 bases from V and 8 bases from J, with 15 bases between. CDR1 is MDHEN, CDR2 SYDVKM, per germline. CDR3 bases: TGTGCCAGCAGTTCCTCGGACAGATCATACACCATATATTTT. Residues: CASSSSDRSYTIYF.

The gene calls are TRBV11-3 and TRBJ1-6, with D maybe TRBD1 (5 bases). This CDR3 spans 14 amino acids. The V gene lost 4 bases and the J gene lost 9 bases, with 13 bases spanning the gap. Germline CDR1 SGHNT, CDR2 YENEEA. The chain's CDR3 is CASSSGGYRSPLHF. The CDR3 DNA reads TGTGCCAGCAGCTCGGGGGGATACCGTTCACCCCTCCACTTT.

This clone appeared once. The chain recombines TRBV30 with TRBJ1-2; 7 bases match TRBD1. Germline V CDR1 and CDR2: GTSNPN, SVGIG (reference sequence). This CDR3 region has 14 residues. Trimming cost V 6 bases and J 0 bases; bases outside gene matches: 7. The CDR3 DNA reads TGTGCCTGCCCGGGACAGCCATCTAACTATGGCTACACCTTC. It specifies CACPGQPSNYGYTF. The full variable domain, with the rest looked up from reference TRBV30 and TRBJ1-2, is SQTIHQWPATLVQPVGSPLSLECTVEGTSNPNLYWYRQAAGRGLQLLFYSVGIGQISSEVPQNLSASRPQDRQFILSSKKLLLSDSGFYLCACPGQPSNYGYTFGSGTRLTVV.

The chain combines TRBV7-2 with TRBJ2-1, with a tentative D call TRBD2 (5 bases). CDR3 size: 16 residues. V lost 6 bases, J lost 9 bases, and 24 bases lay in between. Germline CDR1 reads SGHTA; CDR2 reads FQGNSA. The CDR3 loop is CASSQLAFRRSLEQFF. The CDR3 bases are TGTGCCAGCAGTCAGTTAGCGTTTCGGAGGAGTCTTGAGCAGTTCTTC.

The V and J genes are TRBV11-2 and TRBJ2-1, with 7 bases fitting TRBD2. This CDR3 spans 15 amino acids. Germline CDR1 is SGHAT and CDR2 is FQNNGV. With 5 bases clipped from V and 11 bases from J, the junction kept 15 bases outside the gene matches. The CDR3 spells CASSGTGEMGGKQFF. The CDR3 coding sequence is TGTGCCAGCAGCGGTACGGGGGAGATGGGGGGGAAGCAGTTCTTC.

The rearrangement links TRBV5-1 to TRBJ1-1; no definite D call. The CDR3 has 12 residues. Trimming pared 1 base from V and 3 bases from J, leaving 4 bases between. Germline V lookup: CDR1 SGHRS, CDR2 YFSETQ. This CDR3 reads CASSLYDTEAFF. In nucleotides, the CDR3 is TGCGCCAGCAGCTTGTATGACACTGAAGCTTTCTTT.

This rearrangement joins TRBV6-1 to TRBJ2-3; TRBD2 matches at 10 bases. The V segment lost 1 base and the J segment 4 bases; nucleotides outside the gene matches: 5. The CDR3 is made up of 16 amino acids. Germline V CDR1 and CDR2: MNHNS, SASEGT. CDR3 protein: CASSEVGLAGADTQYF. The CDR3 nucleotides are TGTGCCAGCAGTGAAGTGGGGCTAGCGGGAGCAGATACGCAGTATTTT.

The chain links TRBV7-9 to TRBJ1-5; 7 nucleotides match TRBD1. The CDR3 is made up of 15 amino acids. The germline gives CDR1 SEHNR, CDR2 FQNEAQ (reference sequence). Trimming cost V 4 bases and J 2 bases; bases outside gene matches: 5. The CDR3 DNA reads TGTGCCAGCAGCTCTGAGGGGGCGGGCAATCAGCCCCAGCATTTT. Its protein product is CASSSEGAGNQPQHF.

The chain links TRBV7-9 to TRBJ2-1, with unresolved D. With 3 bases removed from V and 9 bases from J, the gap between germline ends came to 6 bases. The CDR3 length is 11 residues. Per the germline V gene, CDR1 is SEHNR and CDR2 is FQNEAQ (reference sequence). CDR3 in amino acids: CASSFTIEQFF. CDR3 sequence (DNA): TGTGCCAGCAGCTTTACAATTGAGCAGTTCTTC.

The genes are TRBV6-5 and TRBJ2-2; 10 positions agree with TRBD2. With V trimmed by 0 bases and J by 9 bases, 4 bases remained unmatched. CDR1 MNHEY and CDR2 SVGAGI come from the germline V gene. This CDR3 spans 15 amino acids. The CDR3 DNA follows: TGTGCCAGCAGTTACTCCACTAGCGGGGCCAGGGAGCTGTTTTTT. Amino acids: CASSYSTSGARELFF.

This clone was observed once. The chain carries TRBV7-9 and TRBJ2-7; the match to TRBD1 covers 7 bases. Germline V gene lookup returns CDR1 SEHNR and CDR2 FQNEAQ (reference sequence). The length of the CDR3 is 15 residues. Trimming removed 7 bases from V and 4 bases from J; junction bases left unmatched: 13. The CDR3 DNA follows: TGTGCCAGCACCCGAGTCCAGGACAGGTCTTACGAGCAGTACTTC. Its translation: CASTRVQDRSYEQYF. Full variable domain (missing parts from reference TRBV7-9 and TRBJ2-7): DTGVSQNPRHKITKRGQNVTFRCDPISEHNRLYWYRQTLGQGPEFLTYFQNEAQLEKSRLLSDRFSAERPKGSFSTLEIQRTEQGDSAMYLCASTRVQDRSYEQYFGPGTRLTVT.

The chain carries TRBV2 and TRBJ1-1; 7 bases fit TRBD1. The length of the CDR3 is 15 residues. Germline values: CDR1 SNHLY, CDR2 FYNNEI. J lost 1 base, V lost 2 bases, and 4 bases had no gene match. The CDR3 protein is CASSESPGGNTEAFF. The CDR3 coding sequence is TGTGCCAGCAGTGAATCCCCAGGGGGGAACACTGAAGCTTTCTTT.

This clone was observed a handful of times. This chain joins TRBV30 and TRBJ1-6; D ambiguous. Germline assignment: CDR1 GTSNPN and CDR2 SVGIG (reference sequence). The CDR3 totals 13 residues. V lost 3 bases to trimming and J lost 8 bases, with 11 bases between them. The CDR3 sequence: CAWRRNADSPLHF. Here the CDR3 DNA reads TGTGCCTGGAGAAGGAATGCGGATTCACCCCTCCACTTT.

This clone was detected a few times. The gene calls are TRBV11-2 and TRBJ1-2; D is unresolved. The CDR3 length is 13 residues. With 3 bases removed from V and 0 bases from J, the gap between germline ends came to 5 bases. Germline lookup yields CDR1 SGHAT and CDR2 FQNNGV. This chain's CDR3 is CASSFITNYGYTF. The CDR3 bases are TGTGCCAGCAGCTTTATAACTAACTATGGCTACACCTTC.

The V call is TRBV2, the J call TRBJ1-3, with D perhaps TRBD1 (6 bases). Germline CDR1 and CDR2: SNHLY and FYNNEI. The CDR3 has 16 residues. V was trimmed by 7 bases and J by 0 bases, leaving 16 bases between them. CDR3 region: CASNLRQGSSGNTIYF. DNA for the CDR3: TGTGCCAGCAACTTGCGGCAGGGGTCCTCTGGAAACACCATATATTTT.

The V and J genes are TRBV28 and TRBJ2-5, with 8 bases identical to TRBD2. V was pared by 5 bases and J by 2 bases, with 4 bases of the junction left unmatched. Germline V gene sequence: CDR1 MDHEN, CDR2 SYDVKM. This CDR3 has 14 amino acids. Written as DNA, the CDR3 is TGTGCCAGCAGTGACGGGACTAGGCAAGAGACCCAGTACTTC. It specifies CASSDGTRQETQYF.

The J gene is TRBJ2-5, the V gene TRBV3-1 (or the pseudogene TRBV3-2), with 9 bases identical to TRBD2. With 3 bases clipped from V and 4 bases from J, the junction kept 6 bases outside the gene matches. Germline V gene lookup returns CDR1 LGHDT and CDR2 YNNKEL (reference sequence). This CDR3 comprises 15 residues. The CDR3 DNA follows: TGTGCCAGCAGCCAGTATGGCGGGAGGGGAGAGACCCAGTACTTC. Its translation is CASSQYGGRGETQYF.

This clone was seen only a few times. This chain uses TRBV28 with TRBJ1-5; 11 bases map to TRBD1. The CDR3 sequence is 15 residues long. CDR1 is MDHEN and CDR2 is SYDVKM in the germline V gene. With V trimmed by 6 bases and J by 5 bases, 6 bases remained unmatched. The CDR3 sequence: CASRPPDRGHQPQHF. The CDR3 DNA reads as TGTGCCAGCAGACCCCCGGACAGGGGGCATCAGCCCCAGCATTTT. Drawing the rest from reference TRBV28 and TRBJ1-5, the complete variable domain is DVKVTQSSRYLVKRTGEKVFLECVQDMDHENMFWYRQDPGLGLRLIYFSYDVKMKEKGDIPEGYSVSREKKERFSLILESASTNQTSMYLCASRPPDRGHQPQHFGDGTRLSIL.

The V gene is TRBV19, the J gene TRBJ2-3, with a tentative D call TRBD1 (6 bases). Per the germline V gene, CDR1 is LNHDA and CDR2 is SQIVND (reference sequence). Trimming took 6 bases from V and 0 from J, leaving 13 bases between them. The CDR3 loop spans 15 amino acids. In DNA form, the CDR3 reads TGTGCCAGTAGCTACGACAGGACTAGCACAGATACGCAGTATTTT. Amino acids: CASSYDRTSTDTQYF. The full variable domain, with the rest looked up from reference TRBV19 and TRBJ2-3, is DGGITQSPKYLFRKEGQNVTLSCEQNLNHDAMYWYRQDPGQGLRLIYYSQIVNDFQKGDIAEGYSVSREKKESFPLTVTSAQKNPTAFYLCASSYDRTSTDTQYFGPGTRLTVL.

The rearrangement links TRBV6-1 to TRBJ2-1; 12 positions agree with TRBD2. V lost 3 bases, J lost 5 bases, and 5 bases stayed unmatched. This CDR3 region has 16 residues. Germline CDR1 and CDR2: MNHNS and SASEGT. This CDR3 reads CASSDTSGRHDNEQFF. The CDR3 nucleotides are TGTGCCAGCAGTGACACTAGCGGGAGGCATGACAATGAGCAGTTCTTC.

This clone was recorded only once. The chain combines TRBV19 with TRBJ1-5, with 8 bases lining up with TRBD1. CDR1 and CDR2 (germline): LNHDA, SQIVND (reference sequence). The CDR3 has 15 amino acids. After removal of 5 bases from V and 2 bases from J, the junction contained 5 bases not matched to a gene. CDR3 in amino acids: CASSAGGSGNQPQHF. In nucleotides, the CDR3 is TGTGCCAGTAGTGCAGGGGGCTCGGGCAATCAGCCCCAGCATTTT.

The V gene is TRBV9, the J gene TRBJ2-7; 8 nucleotides agree with TRBD2. The CDR3 totals 15 residues. Germline CDR1 is SGDLS and CDR2 is YYNGEE. J was trimmed by 1 base and V by 0 bases; bases with no gene match: 3. In DNA form, the CDR3 reads TGTGCCAGCAGCGTAGGAGCGGGGGAATCCTACGAGCAGTACTTC. This sequence encodes CASSVGAGESYEQYF.

This rearrangement joins TRBV5-5 to TRBJ1-2; 10 nucleotides match TRBD1. Germline CDR1 SGHKS, CDR2 YYEKEE (reference sequence). The ends lost 4 bases at V and 1 base at J; junction bases unmatched: 10. The CDR3 is 17 residues long. CDR3 in amino acids: CASSTPGQGRVNYGYTF. In nucleotides, the CDR3 is TGTGCCAGCAGCACACCGGGACAGGGGAGAGTTAACTATGGCTACACCTTC.